Presented here are 9 T cell receptor beta chains from one specimen sequenced in a study of cytomegalovirus exposure and HLA in healthy donors (dated by TCRdb to the late 2010s). The library was generated by the immunoSEQ multiplex PCR assay. For the multiplex PCR, a mixture combining 60 forward primers for TCR Vbeta segments and 13 reverse primers for TCR Jbeta segments was used. TCRdb took this table from immuneACCESS and kept in-frame rearrangements with V and J called. Such tables lack part of the clones; where checked against another copy, unresolved V genes explain under half of the gap, and the rest is unexplained. The table for this sample lists over 150,000 clones; over 70% of them were counted only once. The top ten clones comprise 3% to 4.5% of the sample. Sequencing input: PBMCs. Receptors were obtained from a woman in her sixties or seventies in good health and CMV-seropositive.

The V call is TRBV15, the J call TRBJ2-3; 8 bases are shared with TRBD1. CDR3 size: 15 residues. V shed 4 bases and J 3 bases; nucleotides not matched to a gene: 6. Germline V gene sequence: CDR1 LNHNV, CDR2 YYDKDF (reference sequence). The CDR3 spells CATSNLGQGTDTQYF. CDR3 bases: TGTGCCACCAGCAACCTCGGACAGGGAACAGATACGCAGTATTTT.

The rearrangement uses TRBV7-8 and TRBJ1-4; D is perhaps TRBD1 (6 bases). The germline gives CDR1 SGHVS, CDR2 FQNEAQ. CDR3 size: 16 residues. V lost 4 bases to trimming and J lost 0 bases, with 12 bases between them. The CDR3 DNA reads TGTGCCAGCAGCTCATACAGGGACCCAACTAATGAAAAACTGTTTTTT. Translated, it gives CASSSYRDPTNEKLFF.

The J gene is TRBJ2-3, the V gene TRBV7-2; D is possibly TRBD2 (6 bases). The CDR3 is 15 amino acids. CDR1 and CDR2 (germline): SGHTA, FQGNSA. V lost 4 bases and J lost 1, with 12 bases in between. The CDR3 nucleotides read TGTGCCAGCAGCTCCCCTAGCGCCCGCACAGATACGCAGTATTTT. Translation: CASSSPSARTDTQYF.

J is TRBJ2-7 and V is TRBV14; TRBD2 is a possible D gene (6 bases). Per germline, CDR1 SGHDN and CDR2 FVKESK. The CDR3 contains 12 residues. V shed 4 bases and J shed 7 bases, with 11 bases lying between them. CDR3 loop: CASSRVGGEQYF. The CDR3 DNA is TGTGCCAGCAGCCGCGTGGGGGGAGAGCAGTACTTC.

This clone has only one observation. At one of its ends the junction is not consistent with the germline gene, which may arise from a read error. This chain links TRBV7-8 with TRBJ2-4; a possible D gene is TRBD1 (6 bases). This CDR3 spans 15 amino acids. The V gene's germline CDR1 is SGHVS and CDR2 FQNEAQ. For the CDR3, the DNA is TGTGCCAGCAGCTTAGCGGTAGGGGGACAAAACAGTCAGTACTTC. It translates to CASSLAVGGQNSQYF.

DNA of the CDR3: TGTGCCAGCGAAGCGGGGGGGCGCGAGCAGTACTTC. Its translation is CASEAGGREQYF. The chain recombines TRBV28 with TRBJ2-7; 10 positions agree with TRBD2. The CDR3 runs 12 residues. V shed 8 bases, J shed 6 bases, and the junction held 4 bases outside the gene matches. Germline V CDR1 and CDR2: MDHEN, SYDVKM. The variable domain in full, with the rest retrieved from reference TRBV28 and TRBJ2-7, is DVKVTQSSRYLVKRTGEKVFLECVQDMDHENMFWYRQDPGLGLRLIYFSYDVKMKEKGDIPEGYSVSREKKERFSLILESASTNQTSMYLCASEAGGREQYFGPGTRLTVT.

V usage is TRBV28 and J usage is TRBJ1-5, with D perhaps TRBD1 (6 bases). The V end lost 6 bases, the J end lost 3 bases, and 15 bases lay between the germline ends. This CDR3 comprises 15 residues. Germline lookup yields CDR1 MDHEN and CDR2 SYDVKM. The CDR3 nucleotides are TGTGCCAGCAGCCTAATAGGGGGTAACAATCAGCCCCAGCATTTT. It encodes CASSLIGGNNQPQHF.

This chain joins TRBV7-3 and TRBJ1-1; D may be TRBD1 (6 bases). This CDR3 contains 12 residues. The V and J ends lost 4 bases and 7 bases respectively, with 10 bases between them. CDR1 and CDR2 from the germline V gene are SGHTA and FQGTGA. CDR3 loop: CASSSSRGEAFF. For the CDR3, the DNA is TGTGCCAGCAGCTCTAGCAGGGGTGAAGCTTTCTTT.

A note on this clone: The junction shows a germline mismatch at one end, possibly a read error. The rearrangement joins TRBV6-1 to TRBJ2-4, with 7 bases that match TRBD1. Per the germline V gene, CDR1 is MNHNS and CDR2 is SASEGT. The length of the CDR3 is 19 residues. CDR3 nucleotides: TGTGCCAGCAGTGAAGGTATAAGGACAGGTTCTCTAGCCAAAAACAGTCAGTACTTC. It translates to CASSEGIRTGSLAKNSQYF.